Sequencing of this T cell receptor beta chain was carried out in a study of blood T cells in healthy people across ages. Study-level findings and limits: TCR beta diversity per million T cells fell roughly linearly with age. A conclusive naive versus antigen-experienced comparison was prevented by the unsorted PBMCs.

Total RNA, at least 5.5 micrograms per sample, came from PBMCs. Regarding this clonotype: Its matching antigen is unknown.

Through a sample-barcoded 5' primer and a J-beta primer mix, a second PCR was run for 7 to 11 cycles. TCRdb re-called the 5' RACE reads with MiXCR, one entry per CDR3 protein. The repertoire holds approximately 1.5 million distinct CDR3 sequences, with 34% as singletons. Germline V gene sequence: CDR1 LNHNV, CDR2 YYDKDF (reference sequence). This CDR3 region has 15 residues. The chain employs TRBV15 and TRBJ2-4; the match to TRBD2 covers 10 bases. The end of the DNA aligns better with TRBJ2-7, so the J call may be wrong. The clonotype was recovered from a woman in her thirties in good health. The sample comprised blood. The DNA for the CDR3 is TGTGCCACCAGCAGGGGAGCGGGAGGGAAAGGCGAGCAGTACTTC. Residues: CATSRGAGGKGEQYF.